Below, one TCR beta chain is given with its context. These data are taken from a study of T cells in Graves' hyperthyroidism and ophthalmopathy. The source material, RNA transcripts, was used to amplify TCR beta CDR3 regions. HTBI primers drove first-round RT-PCR of the TCR CDR3. One entry per CDR3 protein, called by TCRdb with MiXCR from the multiplex PCR reads. The data show hundreds of thousands of distinct CDR3 sequences, over 11% seen once. V lost 4 bases to trimming and J lost 5 bases, with 14 bases between them. The CDR3 totals 14 residues. CDR1 MNHNS and CDR2 SASEGT come from the germline V gene.

The chain links TRBV6-1 to TRBJ1-2, with TRBD1 as a possible D gene (5 bases). Sequencing was carried out using blood. This sequence was found in a woman in her thirties with Graves' hyperthyroidism that later progressed to Graves' ophthalmopathy. The CDR3 DNA follows: TGTGCCAGCAGTGTGTCTCAGGGACCTTATGGCTACACCTTC. Its translation is CASSVSQGPYGYTF.